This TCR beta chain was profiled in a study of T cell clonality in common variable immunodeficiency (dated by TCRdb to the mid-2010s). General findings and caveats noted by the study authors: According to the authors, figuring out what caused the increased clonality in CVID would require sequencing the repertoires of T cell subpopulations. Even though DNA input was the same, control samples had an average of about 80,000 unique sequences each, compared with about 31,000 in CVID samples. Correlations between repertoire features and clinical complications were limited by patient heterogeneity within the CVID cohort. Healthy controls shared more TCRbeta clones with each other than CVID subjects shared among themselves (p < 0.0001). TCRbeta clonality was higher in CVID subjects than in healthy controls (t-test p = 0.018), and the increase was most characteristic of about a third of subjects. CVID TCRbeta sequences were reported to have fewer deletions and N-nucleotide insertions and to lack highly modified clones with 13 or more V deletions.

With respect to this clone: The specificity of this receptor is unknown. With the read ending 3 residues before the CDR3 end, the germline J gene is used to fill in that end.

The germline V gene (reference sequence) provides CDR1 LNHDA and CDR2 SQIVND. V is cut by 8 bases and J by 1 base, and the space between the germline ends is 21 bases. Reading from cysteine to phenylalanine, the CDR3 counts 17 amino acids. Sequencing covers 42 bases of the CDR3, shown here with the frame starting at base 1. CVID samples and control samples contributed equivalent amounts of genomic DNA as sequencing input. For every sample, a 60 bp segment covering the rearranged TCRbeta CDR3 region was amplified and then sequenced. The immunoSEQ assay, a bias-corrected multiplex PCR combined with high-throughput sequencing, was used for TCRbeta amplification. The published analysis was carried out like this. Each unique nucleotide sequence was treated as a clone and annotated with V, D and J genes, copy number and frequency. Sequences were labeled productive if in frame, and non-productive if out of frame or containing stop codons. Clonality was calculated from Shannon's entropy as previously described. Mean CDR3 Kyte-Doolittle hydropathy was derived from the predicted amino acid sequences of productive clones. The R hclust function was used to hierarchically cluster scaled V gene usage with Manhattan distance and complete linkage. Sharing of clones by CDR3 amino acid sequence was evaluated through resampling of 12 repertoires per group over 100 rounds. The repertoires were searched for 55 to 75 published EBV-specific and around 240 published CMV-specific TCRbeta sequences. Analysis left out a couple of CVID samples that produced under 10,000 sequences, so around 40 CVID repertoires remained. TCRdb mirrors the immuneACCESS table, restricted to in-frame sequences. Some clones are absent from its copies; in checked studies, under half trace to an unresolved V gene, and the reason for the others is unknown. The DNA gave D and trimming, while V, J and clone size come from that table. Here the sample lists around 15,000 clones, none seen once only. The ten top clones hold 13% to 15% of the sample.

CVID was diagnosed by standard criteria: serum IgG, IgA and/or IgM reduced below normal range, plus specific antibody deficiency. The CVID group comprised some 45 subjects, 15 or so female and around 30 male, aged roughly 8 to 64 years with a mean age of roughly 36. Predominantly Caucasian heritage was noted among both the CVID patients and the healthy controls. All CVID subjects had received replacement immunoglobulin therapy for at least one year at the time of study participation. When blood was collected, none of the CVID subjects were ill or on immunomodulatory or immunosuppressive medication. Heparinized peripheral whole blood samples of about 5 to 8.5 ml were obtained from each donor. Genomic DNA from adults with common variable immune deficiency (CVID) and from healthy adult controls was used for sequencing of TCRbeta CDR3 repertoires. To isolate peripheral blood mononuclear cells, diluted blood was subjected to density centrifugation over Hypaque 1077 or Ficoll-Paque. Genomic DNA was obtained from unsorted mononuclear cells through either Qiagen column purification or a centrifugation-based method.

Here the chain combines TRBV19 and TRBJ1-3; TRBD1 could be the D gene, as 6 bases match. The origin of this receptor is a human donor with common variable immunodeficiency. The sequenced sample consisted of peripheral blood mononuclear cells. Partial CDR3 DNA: TGTGCCAGTTCACCCTCCTACAGGGTCCTGTCTGGAAACACC. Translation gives CASSPSYRVLSGNT. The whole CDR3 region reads CASSPSYRVLSGNTIYF.